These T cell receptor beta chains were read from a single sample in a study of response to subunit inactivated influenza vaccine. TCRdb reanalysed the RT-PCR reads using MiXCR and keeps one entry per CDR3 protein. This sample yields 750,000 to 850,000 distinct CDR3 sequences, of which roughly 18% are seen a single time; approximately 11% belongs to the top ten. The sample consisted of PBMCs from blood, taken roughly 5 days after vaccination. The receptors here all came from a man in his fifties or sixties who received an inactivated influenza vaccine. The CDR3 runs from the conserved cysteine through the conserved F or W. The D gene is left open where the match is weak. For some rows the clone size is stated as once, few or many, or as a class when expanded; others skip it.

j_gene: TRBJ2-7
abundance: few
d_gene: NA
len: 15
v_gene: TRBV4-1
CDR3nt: TGCGCCAGCAGCCTGACCCGGGACGTAGCCTACGAGCAGTACTTC
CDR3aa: CASSLTRDVAYEQYF

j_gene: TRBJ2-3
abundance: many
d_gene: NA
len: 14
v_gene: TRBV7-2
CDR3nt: TGTGCCAGCAGCTTAGCGGGGGGCACAGATACGCAGTATTTT
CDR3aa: CASSLAGGTDTQYF

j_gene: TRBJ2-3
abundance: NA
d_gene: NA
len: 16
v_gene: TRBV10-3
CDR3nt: TGTGCCATCAGTGAATTAGCGGAAACTAGCACAGATACGCAGTATTTT
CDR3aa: CAISELAETSTDTQYF

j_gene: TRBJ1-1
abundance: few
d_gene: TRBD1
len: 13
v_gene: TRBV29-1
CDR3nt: TGCAGCGTTAAGACAGGGGGCGTCACTGAAGCTTTCTTT
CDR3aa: CSVKTGGVTEAFF

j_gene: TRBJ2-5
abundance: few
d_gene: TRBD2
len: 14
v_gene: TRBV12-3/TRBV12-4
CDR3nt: TGTGCCAGCTCCCTGCGGGAGAGGGGAGAGACCCAGTACTTC
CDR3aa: CASSLRERGETQYF

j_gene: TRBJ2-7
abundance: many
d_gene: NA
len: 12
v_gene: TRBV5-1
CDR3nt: TGCGCCAGCAGCTTGGATGGAAACGAGCAGTACTTC
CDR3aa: CASSLDGNEQYF

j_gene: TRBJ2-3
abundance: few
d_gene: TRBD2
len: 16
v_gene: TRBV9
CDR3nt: TGTGCCAGCAGCGTTGGACTAGCGGGGCACACAGATACGCAGTATTTT
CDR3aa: CASSVGLAGHTDTQYF

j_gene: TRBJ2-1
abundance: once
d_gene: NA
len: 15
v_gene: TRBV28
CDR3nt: TGTGCCAGCAGTTTACAGGGGCGCTATGAGAATGAGCAGTTCTTC
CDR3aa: CASSLQGRYENEQFF

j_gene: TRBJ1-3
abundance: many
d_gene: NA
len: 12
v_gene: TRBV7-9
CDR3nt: TGTGCCAGCAGCTTAACAGGAAACACCATATATTTT
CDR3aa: CASSLTGNTIYF

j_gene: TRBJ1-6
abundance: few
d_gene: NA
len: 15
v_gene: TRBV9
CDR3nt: TGTGCCAGCAGCGGAGGACAGTACAATAATTCACCCCTCCACTTT
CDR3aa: CASSGGQYNNSPLHF

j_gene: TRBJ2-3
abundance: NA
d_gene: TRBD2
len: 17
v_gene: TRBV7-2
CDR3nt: TGTGCCAGCAGCGCCAGACTAGCGGGCTTTAGCACAGATACGCAGTATTTT
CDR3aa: CASSARLAGFSTDTQYF

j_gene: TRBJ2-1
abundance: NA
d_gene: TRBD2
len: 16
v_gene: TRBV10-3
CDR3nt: TGTGCCATCAGTGAAGTAGGACTAGCGGGGGCCCTAGCAATTTTCTTC
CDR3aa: CAISEVGLAGALAIFF

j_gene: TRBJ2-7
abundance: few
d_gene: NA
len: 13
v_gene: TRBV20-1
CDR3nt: TGCAGTGCTCATCGGGCGCGGGACCACGAGCAGTACTTC
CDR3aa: CSAHRARDHEQYF

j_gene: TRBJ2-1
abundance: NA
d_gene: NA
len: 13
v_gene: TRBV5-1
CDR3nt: TGCGCCAGCAGTATACAGGGTATCAGTGAGCAGTTCTTC
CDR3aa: CASSIQGISEQFF

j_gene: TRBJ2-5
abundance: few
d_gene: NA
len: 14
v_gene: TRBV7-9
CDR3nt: TGTGCCAGCAGCTTACTCCAGGTTCAAGAGACCCAGTACTTC
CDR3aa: CASSLLQVQETQYF

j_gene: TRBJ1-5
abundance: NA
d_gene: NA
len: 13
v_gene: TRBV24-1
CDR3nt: TGTGCCACTCAGGGGCGGGGCAATCAGCCCCAGCATTTT
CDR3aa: CATQGRGNQPQHF

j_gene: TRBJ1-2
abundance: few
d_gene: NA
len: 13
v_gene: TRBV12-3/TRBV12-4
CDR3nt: TGTGCCAGCAGTGCGACTTGGACGGATGGCTACACCTTC
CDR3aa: CASSATWTDGYTF

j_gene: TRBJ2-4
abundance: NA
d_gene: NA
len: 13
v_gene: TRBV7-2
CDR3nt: TGTGCCAGCAGCTTAGGGGGTCTAAGCATTCAGTACTTC
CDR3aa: CASSLGGLSIQYF

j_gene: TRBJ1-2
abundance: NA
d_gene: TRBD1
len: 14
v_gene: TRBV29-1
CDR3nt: TGCAGCGTTGCCGGGACAGGGGGCTACTATGGCTACACCTTC
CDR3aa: CSVAGTGGYYGYTF

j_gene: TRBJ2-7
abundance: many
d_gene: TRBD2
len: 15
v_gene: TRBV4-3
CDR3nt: TGCGCCAGCAGCCAAGGGGACTACAACTCCTACGAGCAGTACTTC
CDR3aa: CASSQGDYNSYEQYF

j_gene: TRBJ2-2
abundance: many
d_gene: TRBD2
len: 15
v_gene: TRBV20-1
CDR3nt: TGCAGTGGAAGCCCCACTAGCGGGAGCACCGGGGAGCTGTTTTTT
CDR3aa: CSGSPTSGSTGELFF

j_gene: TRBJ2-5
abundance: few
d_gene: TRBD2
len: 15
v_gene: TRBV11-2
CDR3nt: TGTGCCAGCAGCGAAGGGACTAGCGGGGAAGAGACCCAGTACTTC
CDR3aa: CASSEGTSGEETQYF

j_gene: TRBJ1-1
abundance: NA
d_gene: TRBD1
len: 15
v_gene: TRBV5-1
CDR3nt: TGCGCCAGCAGCTCCCTGGGACAGGGTAACACTGAAGCTTTCTTT
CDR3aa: CASSSLGQGNTEAFF

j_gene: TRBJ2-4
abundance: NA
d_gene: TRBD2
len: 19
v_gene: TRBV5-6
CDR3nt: TGTGCCAGCAGCCCACAACCGGGACTAGCGGGAGAGGCCAAAAACATTCAGTACTTC
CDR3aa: CASSPQPGLAGEAKNIQYF

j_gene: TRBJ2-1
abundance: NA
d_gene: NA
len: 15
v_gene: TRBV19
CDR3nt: TGTGCCAGTAGTATTTGGACAGTCTCCTACAATGAGCAGTTCTTC
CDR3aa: CASSIWTVSYNEQFF

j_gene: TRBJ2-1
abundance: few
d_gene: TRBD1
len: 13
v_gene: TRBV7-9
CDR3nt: TGTGGCTGGTGGGACAGCGGCTACAATGAGCAGTTCTTC
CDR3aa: CGWWDSGYNEQFF

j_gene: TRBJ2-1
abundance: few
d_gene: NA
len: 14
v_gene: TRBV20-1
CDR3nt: TGCAGTGCTAGGGGGGTTTTTCGCAGTGATGAGCAGTTCTTC
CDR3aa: CSARGVFRSDEQFF

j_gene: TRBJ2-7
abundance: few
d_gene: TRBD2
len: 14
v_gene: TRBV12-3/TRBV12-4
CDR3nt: TGTGCCAGCAGCTTACAGCGGGAGTCCCACGAGCAGTACTTC
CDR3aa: CASSLQRESHEQYF

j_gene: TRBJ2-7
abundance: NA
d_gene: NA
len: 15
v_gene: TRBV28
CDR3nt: TGTGCCAGCAGTTTCCCCGGAACCAGCTCCTACGAGCAGTACTTC
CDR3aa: CASSFPGTSSYEQYF

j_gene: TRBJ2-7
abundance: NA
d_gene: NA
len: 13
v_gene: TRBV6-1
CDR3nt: TGTGCCAGCAGGGACAGTACGACCTACGAGCAGTACTTC
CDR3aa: CASRDSTTYEQYF

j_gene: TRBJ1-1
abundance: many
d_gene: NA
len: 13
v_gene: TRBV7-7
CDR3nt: TGTGCCAGCAGCTTAGGTCCGGACACTGAAGCTTTCTTT
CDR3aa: CASSLGPDTEAFF

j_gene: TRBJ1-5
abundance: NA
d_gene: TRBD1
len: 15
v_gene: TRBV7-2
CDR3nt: TGTGCCAGCAGCCGACAGGGGGCCCATAATCAGCCCCAGCATTTT
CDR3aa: CASSRQGAHNQPQHF

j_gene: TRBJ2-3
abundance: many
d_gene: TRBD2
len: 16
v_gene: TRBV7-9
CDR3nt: TGTGCCAGCAGCCAACGGACTAGCGGTCTCACAGATACGCAGTATTTT
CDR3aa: CASSQRTSGLTDTQYF

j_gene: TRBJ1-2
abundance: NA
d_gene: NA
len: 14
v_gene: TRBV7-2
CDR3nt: TGTGCCAGCAGCTTAGGACTCCAGTTACCCGGCTACACCTTC
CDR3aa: CASSLGLQLPGYTF

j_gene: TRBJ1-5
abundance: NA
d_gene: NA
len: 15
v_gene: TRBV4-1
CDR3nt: TGCGCCAGCAGCCAACGAAGACAGAGCAATCAGCCCCAGCATTTT
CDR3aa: CASSQRRQSNQPQHF